These 15 T cell receptor beta chains share one sample of origin, sequenced in a study of blood T cell repertoires in COVID-19. The protocol was immunoSEQ multiplex PCR, while the TCRdb copy is restricted to in-frame clones and leaves out a portion. The data hold tens of thousands of clones, with 76% observed a single time. The sample consisted of peripheral blood. These receptors originate from a woman in her forties or fifties with active or convalescent COVID-19.

The V and J genes are TRBV24-1 and TRBJ2-3; D is possibly TRBD1 (6 bases). The CDR3 has 14 residues. Germline V gene sequence: CDR1 KGHDR, CDR2 SFDVKD. Trimming left V 2 bases short and J 4 bases short, with 9 bases between. The CDR3 DNA reads TGTGCCACCAGTGATTCAGGGGTGTCAGATACGCAGTATTTT. Translation gives CATSDSGVSDTQYF.

The CDR3 DNA reads TGTGCCAGCAGCCTGAACGGCGGGGAGCTGTTTTTT. Protein: CASSLNGGELFF. The chain is built from TRBV9 and TRBJ2-2, with D unclear. This CDR3 spans 12 amino acids. Germline CDR1 SGDLS, CDR2 YYNGEE. V was cut by 4 bases and J by 7 bases, with 8 bases left in between.

The V gene is TRBV7-3, the J gene TRBJ2-3, with D maybe TRBD2 (6 bases). Between the trimmed V and J ends, which lost 2 bases and 5 bases, there was a span of 11 bases. The length of the CDR3 is 14 residues. Germline CDR1 SGHTA, CDR2 FQGTGA. CDR3 amino acids: CASSLQRGKDTQYF. The DNA of the CDR3 is TGTGCCAGCAGCTTACAGCGCGGGAAAGATACGCAGTATTTT.

This clone was seen a few times. The chain recombines TRBV28 with TRBJ2-6; D may be TRBD2 (5 bases). CDR3 length: 14 residues. Germline V lookup: CDR1 MDHEN, CDR2 SYDVKM. With 5 bases removed from V and 0 bases from J, the gap between germline ends came to 5 bases. The CDR3 DNA follows: TGTGCCAGCAGTGACTACTCTGGGGCCAACGTCCTGACTTTC. Encoded protein: CASSDYSGANVLTF.

This clone was seen many times. Other DNA sequences from this sample encode an identical CDR3 as well. The CDR3 spells CASSPRTGGRYEQYF. CDR3 coding DNA: TGTGCCAGCAGCCCACGGACAGGGGGAAGGTACGAGCAGTACTTC. The J gene is TRBJ2-7, the V gene TRBV7-2; 10 positions match TRBD1. The CDR3 covers 15 residues. With V trimmed by 5 bases and J by 4 bases, 8 bases remained unmatched. Germline V CDR1 and CDR2: SGHTA, FQGNSA.

The chain recombines TRBV7-2 with TRBJ2-3; 8 nucleotides agree with TRBD2. V was pared by 2 bases and J by 4 bases, with 11 bases of the junction left unmatched. Germline V gene lookup returns CDR1 SGHTA and CDR2 FQGNSA. The CDR3 has 17 residues. CDR3: CASSLLPSGAGADTQYF. The CDR3 DNA is TGTGCCAGCAGCTTATTACCGTCGGGAGCGGGGGCAGATACGCAGTATTTT.

The chain links TRBV24-1 to TRBJ1-2; 8 nucleotides match TRBD1. Per germline, CDR1 KGHDR and CDR2 SFDVKD. This CDR3 has 13 amino acids. V was clipped by 9 bases and J by 7 bases; unmatched bases: 9. As DNA, the CDR3 is TGTGCCACCTCCGAGCGGACAGGGATTGGCTACACCTTC. Translation: CATSERTGIGYTF.

The genes are TRBV19 and TRBJ2-7, with 15 bases lining up with TRBD2. V gave up 5 bases and J gave up 7 bases; unmatched junction bases: 6. Per germline, CDR1 LNHDA and CDR2 SQIVND (reference sequence). This CDR3 spans 15 amino acids. CDR3 protein: CASSPQGLAGGEQYF. The CDR3 coding sequence is TGTGCCAGTAGTCCCCAGGGACTAGCGGGAGGAGAGCAGTACTTC. The full variable domain, with the rest looked up from reference TRBV19 and TRBJ2-7, is DGGITQSPKYLFRKEGQNVTLSCEQNLNHDAMYWYRQDPGQGLRLIYYSQIVNDFQKGDIAEGYSVSREKKESFPLTVTSAQKNPTAFYLCASSPQGLAGGEQYFGPGTRLTVT.

V and J are TRBV6-5 and TRBJ2-7; TRBD1 matches 7 bases. The CDR3 has 11 residues. Per the germline V gene, CDR1 is MNHEY and CDR2 is SVGAGI. J was trimmed by 9 bases and V by 7 bases; bases with no gene match: 6. The CDR3 spells CASTVQGRQYF. CDR3 nucleotide sequence: TGTGCCAGCACCGTACAGGGGAGGCAGTACTTC.

The table lists this clone with many counts. The gene calls are TRBV2 and TRBJ1-2; a weak D match, TRBD1 (6 bases). The CDR3 covers 13 residues. V lost 7 bases to trimming and J lost 2 bases, with 11 bases between them. CDR1 is SNHLY and CDR2 is FYNNEI in the germline V gene. In nucleotides, the CDR3 is TGTGCCAGCACCCGGACAGAAAACTATGGCTACACCTTC. This gives the protein CASTRTENYGYTF.

This clone occurred a few times. The J gene is TRBJ2-2, the V gene TRBV7-3, with unresolved D. Deletions cut 5 bases from V and 4 bases from J, with 14 bases between. The CDR3 extends over 15 amino acids. Germline V CDR1 and CDR2: SGHTA, FQGTGA. CDR3 DNA: TGTGCCAGCAGCCCCCGTGGCGGAGTCACCGGGGAGCTGTTTTTT. Residues: CASSPRGGVTGELFF.

This chain uses TRBV18 with TRBJ2-1; 13 bases map to TRBD2. The CDR3 is made up of 17 amino acids. Per the germline V gene, CDR1 is KGHSH and CDR2 is LQKENI. V shed 0 bases, J shed 2 bases, and the junction held 1 base outside the gene matches. In DNA form, the CDR3 reads TGTGCCAGCTCACCACCCGGACTAGCGGGAGCCTACAATGAGCAGTTCTTC. Residues: CASSPPGLAGAYNEQFF.

The gene calls are TRBV29-1 and TRBJ2-3; 8 nucleotides align to TRBD1. Germline V lookup: CDR1 SQVTM, CDR2 ANQGSEA. V gave up 7 bases and J gave up 1 base; unmatched junction bases: 4. The CDR3 loop spans 13 amino acids. CDR3 DNA: TGCAGCGCTGCGACAGGGGGCACAGATACGCAGTATTTT. Translation: CSAATGGTDTQYF.

This chain uses TRBV5-1 with TRBJ2-5; TRBD2 aligns across 9 bases. V shed 4 bases, J shed 4 bases, and the junction held 8 bases outside the gene matches. Germline loops: CDR1 SGHRS, CDR2 YFSETQ. The CDR3 loop spans 15 amino acids. DNA for the CDR3: TGCGCCAGCAGCCTCGATGGGACTAGCCTAGAGACCCAGTACTTC. Translation: CASSLDGTSLETQYF. Using reference TRBV5-1 and TRBJ2-5 for the parts outside the CDR3, the full variable domain is KAGVTQTPRYLIKTRGQQVTLSCSPISGHRSVSWYQQTPGQGLQFLFEYFSETQRNKGNFPGRFSGRQFSNSRSEMNVSTLELGDSALYLCASSLDGTSLETQYFGPGTRLLVL.

The rearrangement links TRBV2 to TRBJ2-7; tentatively, D is TRBD1 (5 bases). The CDR3 consists of 13 residues. Germline loops: CDR1 SNHLY, CDR2 FYNNEI. Trimming cost V 6 bases and J 3 bases, with 12 bases left between them. This CDR3 is CASSPGQNYEQYF. DNA of the CDR3: TGTGCCAGCAGCCCCGGACAAAACTACGAGCAGTACTTC.